The present T cell receptor beta chain was sequenced within a study of blood T cell repertoires in COVID-19 (dated by TCRdb to 2018 to 2020). Study-level background: Samples from collaborators originated in the United States, Italy and Spain and spanned both the acute and convalescent phases of COVID-19. The material from the prospective study consisted of cDNA or gDNA derived from T cells, B-cell-depleted T cells, or PBMCs. The dataset comprised deeply sampled blood TCRbeta repertoires from subjects exposed to, actively infected with, or recovered from COVID-19. The repertoires were made available in a free public database intended to serve as a resource for research on the immune response to SARS-CoV-2. Samples were obtained from the ongoing ImmuneRACE study (first 160 participants) and from over 1,000 subjects provided by 6 global collaborators. Sample metadata almost always included a de-identified subject ID, COVID-19 status, age in years and sex. HLA class I and class II types, where available, came from metadata supplied by the sample provider rather than from assay-based typing. Here is what the overall study found, with its caveats: How much clinical and demographic metadata was included differed by source and by participant, and the metadata was provided uncurated.

The immunoSEQ Assay, a bias-controlled multiplex PCR, was used to amplify TCRbeta CDR3 regions from genomic DNA. In the authors' own workflow: The number of nucleated cells in each sample was estimated by amplification of reference gene primers within the assay. Sequence reads were collapsed and filtered to measure the absolute abundance of every unique TCRbeta CDR3 rearrangement. For each sample, productive Simpson clonality was calculated as the square root of Simpson's diversity index over productive rearrangements. TCRdb re-hosts the immuneACCESS table, in-frame sequences only. Its copies lack some clones; in the studies checked, an unresolved V gene accounts for under half of them, and the cause for the rest is not known. The V and J calls and clone size were taken over from that table, and D and trimming were inferred from the DNA. The sample table lists 150,000 to 200,000 clones, 65% to 85% of them with a count of one. The ten largest make up 17% of the sample.

Notes on this clone: The antigen it binds to is not known. No base quality values were provided; no much bigger clone lies one nucleotide off.

Unmatched junction bases come to 2, with V trimmed by 5 bases and J by 2 bases. From a lookup of the germline V gene (reference sequence), CDR1 and CDR2 are MNHEY and SMNVEV. The CDR3 spans 15 residues, from the cysteine through the phenylalanine. Kept here is only the CDR3 DNA, which spans 45 bases and is read in frame from base 1. Whole blood was collected in K2EDTA tubes by collaborating institutions according to the institutions' own protocols. For TCRbeta analysis, collaborators shipped samples as frozen whole blood, isolated PBMCs, or DNA extracted from either of those sample types. The V gene is TRBV27 and the J gene is TRBJ2-1; 11 nucleotides in the junction match TRBD2. The sequence came from a man aged 55-75 years with active or convalescent COVID-19. The specimen sequenced was peripheral blood. The bases are TGTGCCAGCAGTCGACTAGCGGGACCCTACAATGAGCAGTTCTTC. This yields the protein CASSRLAGPYNEQFF.